Shown below are 5 T cell receptor beta chains from a single sample sequenced in a study of blood T cells in healthy people across ages. Alongside a J-beta primer mix, a sample-barcoded 5' primer served in a second PCR lasting roughly 6 to 11 cycles. Via MiXCR, TCRdb re-called the 5' RACE reads, giving one row per CDR3 protein. Of about 570,000 distinct CDR3 sequences listed, about 25% are singletons. The specimen sequenced was blood. The source is a woman aged 70-85 years in good health.

The rearrangement joins TRBV27 to TRBJ2-1, with D tentatively TRBD1 or TRBD2 (5 bases each). Looked up from germline, CDR1 is MNHEY and CDR2 is SMNVEV (reference sequence). Trimming stripped 2 bases from V and 6 bases from J, with 26 bases between. The CDR3 spans 19 residues. The CDR3 is CASSLTTTPSGRGINEQFF. CDR3 nucleotides: TGTGCCAGCAGTTTAACAACAACACCGTCGGGACGCGGTATCAATGAGCAGTTCTTC.

This chain links TRBV20-1 with TRBJ1-4; 11 nucleotides match TRBD1. Germline lookup yields CDR1 DFQATT and CDR2 SNEGSKA (reference sequence). This CDR3 region has 15 residues. J lost 6 bases, V lost 3 bases, and 6 bases had no gene match. Here the CDR3 DNA reads TGCAGTGCTAGCCGTAGGACAGGGGGCCATGAAAAACTGTTTTTT. It translates to CSASRRTGGHEKLFF.

This clonotype has a count of ten or more. V usage is TRBV5-5 and J usage is TRBJ1-1; D is uncertain. This CDR3 has 11 residues. Trimming took 0 bases from V and 4 from J, leaving 1 base between them. From germline, CDR1 is SGHKS and CDR2 YYEKEE (reference sequence). The CDR3 DNA reads TGTGCCAGCAGCTTGGGCACTGAAGCTTTCTTT. It encodes CASSLGTEAFF.

This clonotype was detected a few times. The genes are TRBV4-3 and TRBJ2-2, with D unresolved. With 5 bases removed from V and 6 bases from J, the gap between germline ends came to 16 bases. This CDR3 spans 15 amino acids. In germline, CDR1 is LGHNA, CDR2 YSLEER. CDR3 loop: CASSSGHAGAGELFF. The DNA for the CDR3 is TGCGCCAGCAGCTCCGGTCACGCAGGCGCCGGGGAGCTGTTTTTT.

This clonotype was seen a few times. The J gene is TRBJ2-1, the V gene TRBV9; D ambiguous. The CDR3 totals 12 residues. V gave up 0 bases and J gave up 7 bases, with 5 bases separating them. Germline CDR1 SGDLS, CDR2 YYNGEE. The CDR3 bases are TGTGCCAGCAGCGTAGCAGAGAATGAGCAGTTCTTC. It codes for CASSVAENEQFF.